A selection of T cell receptor beta chains follows, all from one sample in a study of Ad26.COV2.S vaccination and SARS-CoV-2 variants. TCRdb's table, derived via immunoSEQ multiplex PCR, lists solely in-frame clones and lacks some. Of about 350,000 clones in the sample, about 85% were seen once. The sequencing here drew on peripheral blood, taken in a trial of Ad26.COV2.S vaccine versus placebo. The receptors here all came from a person between 18 and 60 years old who received the Ad26.COV2.S COVID-19 vaccine or a placebo. The CDR3 runs from the conserved cysteine through the conserved F or W. A D gene is named only where the DNA matches it firmly. Clone sizes are given selectively: once, few, many, or a class where the clone is expanded.

>TRBD1|TRBJ2-6|TRBV28|NA
TGTGCCAGCAGTTTAGGGGGACAGGGCGACGTCCTGACTTTC
CASSLGGQGDVLTF
>NA|TRBJ1-1|TRBV2|NA
TGTGCCAGCAGTGACCGGCGGGGGGGCGCGGATGAAGCTTTCTTT
CASSDRRGGADEAFF
>NA|TRBJ2-1|TRBV4-3|NA
TGCGCCAGCAGCCAAGGACCGCAGCGGCATCCGTACAATGAGCAGTTCTTC
CASSQGPQRHPYNEQFF
>TRBD2|TRBJ2-5|TRBV5-4|NA
TGTGCCAGCAGCTTGGGTGGACTAGCGGGTTCAGAGACCCAGTACTTC
CASSLGGLAGSETQYF
>TRBD1|TRBJ1-2|TRBV7-2|NA
TGTGCCAGCAGCTTTGGTGGGGAAGGGGGCGTCAGTAGCTACACCTTC
CASSFGGEGGVSSYTF
>NA|TRBJ1-1|TRBV18|NA
TGTGCCAGCTCACCAACAGGGTATGAAGCTTTCTTT
CASSPTGYEAFF
>NA|TRBJ1-2|TRBV5-1|NA
TGCGCCAGCAGCACAACAGGACCAGCTAACTATGGCTACACCTTC
CASSTTGPANYGYTF
>NA|TRBJ1-2|TRBV5-1|NA
TGCGCCAGCAGCCCGGGCTTCGGGGGCTACACCTTC
CASSPGFGGYTF
>TRBD1|TRBJ1-5|TRBV6-2/TRBV6-3|NA
TGTGCCAGCAGCAAACAGGGGACCAATCAGCCCCAGCATTTT
CASSKQGTNQPQHF
>TRBD2|TRBJ2-3|TRBV29-1|NA
TGCAGCGTTGAAGGTCGCGGTAGCGGGAGTCGCGGCACAGATACGCAGTATTTT
CSVEGRGSGSRGTDTQYF
>TRBD1|TRBJ1-2|TRBV4-1|NA
TGCGCCAGCAGCCCCGGGTCGTTGGCAGGGGGAAAATCTGGCGGTGGCTACACCTTC
CASSPGSLAGGKSGGGYTF
>NA|TRBJ1-1|TRBV28|NA
TGTGCCAGCAGTTTATGGTCGGACAGTTACACTGAAGCTTTCTTT
CASSLWSDSYTEAFF
>TRBD1|TRBJ2-3|TRBV5-5|NA
TGTGCCAGCAGCCGGCTGACAGGGTCGGCAGATACGCAGTATTTT
CASSRLTGSADTQYF
>TRBD1|TRBJ1-6|TRBV5-1|NA
TGCGCCAGCAGCGAGACAGGGTTCGGGAATTCACCCCTCCACTTT
CASSETGFGNSPLHF
>NA|TRBJ2-1|TRBV11-3|NA
TGTGCCAGCAGCTTGGATAGTAGCGATGAGCAGTTCTTC
CASSLDSSDEQFF
>NA|TRBJ2-7|TRBV28|NA
TGTGCCAGCAGTTTTGGCAGTTTGTACTTC
CASSFGSLYF
>NA|TRBJ2-5|TRBV3-1/TRBV3-2|NA
TGTGCCAGCAGCCCACAGGAAGAGACCCAGTACTTC
CASSPQEETQYF
>TRBD1|TRBJ1-1|TRBV5-1|NA
TGCGCCAGCAGCTTGGCCAGGGGTAGGGGGCAGGACGCTGAAGCTTTCTTT
CASSLARGRGQDAEAFF
>TRBD1|TRBJ2-5|TRBV29-1|NA
TGCAGCGTTAGGACAGGGGGAGGAGAGACCCAGTACTTC
CSVRTGGGETQYF
>NA|TRBJ1-5|TRBV6-2/TRBV6-3|NA
TGTGCCAGCAGTTACAGGGGTGTGGATCAGCCCCAGCATTTT
CASSYRGVDQPQHF
>NA|TRBJ2-7|TRBV2|NA
TGTGCCAGCAGTGAAGCGCTTCAAGGAACAACCTACGAGCAGTACTTC
CASSEALQGTTYEQYF
>NA|TRBJ1-1|TRBV25-1|NA
TGTGCCAGCAGTGGATGGAGTGAAGCTTTCTTT
CASSGWSEAFF
>NA|TRBJ2-7|TRBV7-9|once
TGTGCCAGCAGCTTAGTGTCCTACGAGCAGTACTTC
CASSLVSYEQYF
>TRBD2|TRBJ2-3|TRBV24-1|NA
TGTGCCACCAGTGACCCTGGTGCTAGCGGGGGAGCCACAGATACGCAGTATTTT
CATSDPGASGGATDTQYF
>NA|TRBJ1-5|TRBV2|NA
TGTGCCAGCAGGACCTCGGAGGGTCAGCCCCAGCATTTT
CASRTSEGQPQHF
>TRBD1|TRBJ1-6|TRBV27|few
TGTGCCAGCAGTTTATATGACCTGGACAGGGGGGCACCCCTCCACTTT
CASSLYDLDRGAPLHF
>NA|TRBJ1-4|TRBV5-1|NA
TGCGCCAGCAGCTTAACGGCAGAGAATGAAAAACTGTTTTTT
CASSLTAENEKLFF
>NA|TRBJ2-5|TRBV2|NA
TGTGCCAGCATACAGTCCTCACGGGAGACCCAGTACTTC
CASIQSSRETQYF
>NA|TRBJ2-2|TRBV6-6|NA
TGTGCCAGCAGTTACCCCCGGGGGCAACCCGGGGAGCTGTTTTTT
CASSYPRGQPGELFF
>NA|TRBJ2-1|TRBV18|few
TGTGCCAGCTCACCGTACGATGAGCAGTTCTTC
CASSPYDEQFF
>TRBD1|TRBJ1-3|TRBV2|once
TGTGCCAGCAGTCCGGGACAGGTCTCTGGAAACACCATATATTTT
CASSPGQVSGNTIYF
>TRBD2|TRBJ2-2|TRBV5-8|NA
TGTGCCAGCAGCTTGGGGACTAGCGGGGGAGACGGGGAGCTGTTTTTT
CASSLGTSGGDGELFF
>TRBD1|TRBJ1-2|TRBV5-1|once
TGCGCCAGCAGCCCAGGACAGGGACCTGGCTACACCTTC
CASSPGQGPGYTF
>NA|TRBJ1-4|TRBV7-9|NA
TGTGCCAGCAGCTTTCACATGGGTGAAAAACTGTTTTTT
CASSFHMGEKLFF
>NA|TRBJ2-3|TRBV10-3|NA
TGTGCCATCAGTGACTTCGGGTCCACAGATACGCAGTATTTT
CAISDFGSTDTQYF
>NA|TRBJ1-1|TRBV6-1|NA
TGTGCCAGCAGTGAGCGCCCGAACACTGAAGCTTTCTTT
CASSERPNTEAFF
>NA|TRBJ2-1|TRBV18|NA
TGTGCCAGCTCACCTAGCGCCAACTCCTACAATGAGCAGTTCTTC
CASSPSANSYNEQFF
>TRBD2|TRBJ2-1|TRBV7-2|NA
TGTGCCAGCAGCTTAGCTGACCTAGCGGGTTATGAGCAGTTCTTC
CASSLADLAGYEQFF
>TRBD1|TRBJ2-5|TRBV29-1|NA
TGCAGCGTTGACCAACCGGGACAGCTGCAAGAGACCCAGTACTTC
CSVDQPGQLQETQYF
>NA|TRBJ1-2|TRBV29-1|once
TGCAGCGTTGTCGAGGCCGTCCCCGGAGACTATGGCTACACCTTC
CSVVEAVPGDYGYTF
>NA|TRBJ2-1|TRBV5-6|NA
TGTGCCAGCAGCTTGTTGGGCTCGGGGGGCCGAGGGGGCAATGAGCAGTTCTTC
CASSLLGSGGRGGNEQFF
>NA|TRBJ2-2|TRBV5-5|NA
TGTGCCAGCAGCACGGGACGGGAAACCGGGGAGCTGTTTTTT
CASSTGRETGELFF
>NA|TRBJ1-6|TRBV2|NA
TGTGCCAGCAGTGAGGAATCTATCGGGAATTCACCCCTCCACTTT
CASSEESIGNSPLHF
>TRBD2|TRBJ2-5|TRBV6-6|NA
TGTGCCAGCAGTCCCTGGGGTCATAGCGGGGGGGCCGTAGAGACCCAGTACTTC
CASSPWGHSGGAVETQYF
>NA|TRBJ2-1|TRBV4-3|NA
TGCGCCAGCAGCCAAGTTAAAACGATGTACAATGAGCAGTTCTTC
CASSQVKTMYNEQFF
>NA|TRBJ1-1|TRBV25-1|NA
TGTGCCAGCAGTGCCAACGTGAACACTGAAGCTTTCTTT
CASSANVNTEAFF
>NA|TRBJ2-1|TRBV4-3|once
TGCGCCAGCAGCCAGCGGCGGGTGTGGAATGAGCAGTTCTTC
CASSQRRVWNEQFF
>TRBD2|TRBJ2-7|TRBV5-4|NA
TGTGCCAGCAGCCCTCCAGCGGGGGGCCGCTCCTACGAGCAGTACTTC
CASSPPAGGRSYEQYF
>TRBD1|TRBJ2-7|TRBV27|NA
TGTGCCAGCAGTAGACAGGGGCGAAACTACGAGCAGTACTTC
CASSRQGRNYEQYF
>TRBD2|TRBJ2-7|TRBV5-4|NA
TGTGCCAGCAGCGCGGGACTAGTTGCCCGCGAGCAGTACTTC
CASSAGLVAREQYF
>TRBD1|TRBJ2-1|TRBV27|NA
TGTGCCAGCAGTTTAAGGGGACAGGGCAATGAGCAGTTCTTC
CASSLRGQGNEQFF